The present T cell receptor (beta chain) was sequenced within a study of blood T cell repertoires in COVID-19. The wider study: The cDNA or gDNA used as material had been derived from T cells, B-cell-depleted T cells, or PBMCs.

Under the authors' procedure: Amplified reference gene primers provided the basis for estimating nucleated cell counts. Here immunoSEQ multiplex PCR was the method, and the copy in TCRdb shows in-frame clones only, minus some. The V and J calls and clone size were taken over from that table, and D and trimming were inferred from the DNA. This sample has more than 200,000 clones, with 88% found just once. Trimming removed 4 bases at V and 3 bases at J, with 10 bases between. The CDR3 is 13 amino acids. Germline V gene data show CDR1 as GTSNPN and CDR2 as SVGIG (reference sequence). The sample taken for sequencing was peripheral blood. The clonotype was recovered from a woman in her fifties or sixties with acute or convalescent COVID-19. The chain links TRBV30 to TRBJ1-5, with D uncertain. CDR3 region: CAWNTRANQPQHF. In DNA form, the CDR3 reads TGTGCCTGGAATACGAGGGCCAATCAGCCCCAGCATTTT.